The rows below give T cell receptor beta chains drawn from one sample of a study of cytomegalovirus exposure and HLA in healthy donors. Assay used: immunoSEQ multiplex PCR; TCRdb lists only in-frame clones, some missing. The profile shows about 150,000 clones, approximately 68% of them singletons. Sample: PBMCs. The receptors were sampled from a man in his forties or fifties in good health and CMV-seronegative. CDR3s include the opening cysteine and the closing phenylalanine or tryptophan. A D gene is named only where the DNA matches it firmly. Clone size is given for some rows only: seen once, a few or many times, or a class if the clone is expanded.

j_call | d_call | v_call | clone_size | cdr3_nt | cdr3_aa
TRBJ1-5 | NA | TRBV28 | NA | TGTGCCAGCAGTTTGACGACAGGTCTTTTTCAGCCCCAGAATTTT | CASSLTTGLFQPQNF
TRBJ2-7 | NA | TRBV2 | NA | TGTGCCAGCATTACAACCGGGACAATTTTCCACGAGCAGTACTTC | CASITTGTIFHEQYF
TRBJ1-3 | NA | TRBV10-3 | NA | TGTGCCACCCAGGGCTTCGCGGCTTCCGGAAACACCATATATTTT | CATQGFAASGNTIYF
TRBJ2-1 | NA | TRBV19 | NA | TGTGCCAGTAGGACCCCAGGCTCCTACAATGAGCAGTTCTTC | CASRTPGSYNEQFF
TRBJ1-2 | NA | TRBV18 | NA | TGTGCCAGCTCCCTAGGGCAGGGGCTGTCTGGCTACACCTTC | CASSLGQGLSGYTF
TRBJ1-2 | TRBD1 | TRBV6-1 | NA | TGTGCCAGCAGTGAAGAGGGGGGACAGGGGAACTATGGCTACACCTTC | CASSEEGGQGNYGYTF
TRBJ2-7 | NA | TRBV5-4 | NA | TGTGCCAGCAGCCAACGGGGTACCCACGAGCAGTACTTC | CASSQRGTHEQYF
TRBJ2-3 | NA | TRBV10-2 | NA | TGCGCCACCGTAGACCCAACAGGGACAGATACGCAGTATTTT | CATVDPTGTDTQYF
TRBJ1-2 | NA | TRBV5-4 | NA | TGTGCCAGCCGTTACAGCCTATCTAACTATGGCTACACCTTC | CASRYSLSNYGYTF
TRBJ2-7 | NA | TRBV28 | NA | TGTGCCAGCAGTTTGAGGGATCCCAACGAGCAGTACTTC | CASSLRDPNEQYF
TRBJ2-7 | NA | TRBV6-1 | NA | TGTGCCAGCATCGGCTACGAGCAGTACTTC | CASIGYEQYF
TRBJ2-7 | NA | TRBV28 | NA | TGTGCCAGCAGTTTAGGTGGGGCCTCCTACGAGCAGTACTTC | CASSLGGASYEQYF
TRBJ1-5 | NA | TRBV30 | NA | NA | CAWGGGNQPQNF
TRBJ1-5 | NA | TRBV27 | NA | TGTGCCAGCAGTTTATCTCAGGGCAATCAGCCCCAGCATTTT | CASSLSQGNQPQHF
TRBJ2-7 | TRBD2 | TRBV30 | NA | TGTGCCTGGGGACGTTACACCGGGACTAGCGGGAGTTTAGGCGAGCAGTACTTC | CAWGRYTGTSGSLGEQYF
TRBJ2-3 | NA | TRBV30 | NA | TGTGCCTGGACCATTTCCCTAGGAGATACGCAGTATTTT | CAWTISLGDTQYF
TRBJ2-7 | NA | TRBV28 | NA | TGTGCCAGCAGTCTTAAGGACACGGGCCCCTACGAGCAGTACTTC | CASSLKDTGPYEQYF
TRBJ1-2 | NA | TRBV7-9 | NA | TGTGCCAGCAGCTTAGAGGGGAATTGGGGTAACTATGGCTACACCTTC | CASSLEGNWGNYGYTF
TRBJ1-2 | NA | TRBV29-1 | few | TGCAGCGGCGGAGTGCTGGGGGCGGGCTATGGCTACACCTTC | CSGGVLGAGYGYTF
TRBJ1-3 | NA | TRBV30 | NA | TGTGCCTGGAGCCCGATCCGGGCTGGAAACACCATATATTTT | CAWSPIRAGNTIYF
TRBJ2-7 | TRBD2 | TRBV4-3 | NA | TGCGCCAGCAGTCCAGGACTAGGCCCCTACGAGCAGTACTTC | CASSPGLGPYEQYF
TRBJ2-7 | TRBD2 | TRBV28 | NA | TGTGCCAGCAGTTTAATCTGGGAGGGGCCCTACGAGCAGTACTTC | CASSLIWEGPYEQYF
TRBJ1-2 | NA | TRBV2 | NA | TGTGCCAGCAGTACCACAGGGCCAGGTGGCTACACCTTC | CASSTTGPGGYTF
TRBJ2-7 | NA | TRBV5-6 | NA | TGTGCCAGCAGCCAGACAGTTTTCTACGAGCAGTACTTC | CASSQTVFYEQYF
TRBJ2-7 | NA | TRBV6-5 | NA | TGTGCCAGCAGTTGGACAGGGAGGGGCTACGAGCAGTACTTC | CASSWTGRGYEQYF
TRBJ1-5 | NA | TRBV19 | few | TGTGCCAGTAGGGCGACAGCGAATAGCAATCAGCCCCAGCATTTT | CASRATANSNQPQHF